A selection of T cell receptor beta chains follows, all from one sample in a study of regulatory T cells in long-lasting Graves disease. TCRdb re-derived calls from the multiplex PCR reads in MiXCR, one entry per CDR3 protein. In the table there are about 430,000 distinct CDR3 sequences, roughly 23% of which are singletons. Here the sequenced sample was peripheral blood mononuclear cells (PBMCs), taken when the disease was refractory, from a patient treated with antithyroid drugs. Receptor source: a female donor with Graves disease. CDR3s include the opening cysteine and the closing phenylalanine or tryptophan. A D gene is named only where the DNA matches it firmly. The size of a clone is reported for some rows only, either as once, few or many, or as a class for expanded clones.

J gene | clone size | D gene | V gene | CDR3 protein | CDR3 DNA
TRBJ2-7 | - | TRBD1 | TRBV5-1 | CASSLATGDKYEQCF | TGCGCCAGCAGCTTGGCGACAGGGGATAAGTACGAGCAGTGCTTC
TRBJ1-6 | many | - | TRBV11-2 | CASSSPGNSPLHF | TGTGCCAGCAGTTCGCCCGGGAATTCACCCCTCCACTTT
TRBJ1-5 | few | - | TRBV2 | CASTADGANQPQHF | TGTGCCAGCACCGCCGATGGGGCCAATCAGCCCCAGCATTTT
TRBJ1-6 | - | TRBD1 | TRBV7-9 | CASSPTAGTGNSPLHF | TGTGCCAGCAGCCCGACTGCCGGGACAGGGAATTCACCCCTCCACTTT
TRBJ2-2 | few | TRBD2 | TRBV12-5 | CASGTSPPSGRVHTGELFF | TGTGCTAGTGGTACATCCCCCCCTAGCGGGAGGGTCCACACCGGGGAGCTGTTTTTT
TRBJ2-5 | few | - | TRBV19 | CASSISSGQETQYF | TGTGCCAGTAGTATCTCCTCAGGGCAAGAGACCCAGTACTTC
TRBJ1-2 | - | - | TRBV19 | CASSIPGSNYGYTF | TGTGCCAGTAGTATTCCGGGCAGTAACTATGGCTACACCTTC
TRBJ1-4 | - | - | TRBV25-1 | CASSDRSWDEKLFF | TGTGCCAGCAGTGATAGGTCCTGGGATGAAAAACTGTTTTTT
TRBJ1-1 | many | - | TRBV28 | CASSPQGLGMNTEAFF | TGTGCCAGCAGTCCCCAGGGGCTTGGGATGAACACTGAAGCTTTCTTT
TRBJ2-5 | many | - | TRBV3-1 | CASSQAPGRKETQYF | TGTGCCAGCAGCCAAGCCCCAGGCAGGAAAGAGACCCAGTACTTC
TRBJ2-1 | once | - | TRBV29-1 | CSVSWTAIQSEQFF | TGCAGCGTTTCGTGGACTGCTATACAAAGTGAGCAGTTCTTC
TRBJ2-2 | many | TRBD2 | TRBV13 | CASSFISPGLAVNTGELFF | TGTGCCAGCAGCTTTATTAGTCCGGGACTAGCGGTGAACACCGGGGAGCTGTTTTTT
TRBJ2-5 | many | - | TRBV28 | CASSFSGTQVLRETQYF | TGTGCCAGCAGTTTTTCCGGGACACAGGTTTTGCGGGAGACCCAGTACTTC
TRBJ1-1 | - | - | TRBV29-1 | CSAVVAMNTEAFF | TGCAGCGCTGTGGTGGCCATGAACACTGAAGCTTTCTTT
TRBJ1-4 | many | - | TRBV12-3/TRBV12-4 | CASSPDPSPTNEKLFF | TGTGCCAGCAGTCCCGACCCTTCCCCAACTAATGAAAAACTGTTTTTT